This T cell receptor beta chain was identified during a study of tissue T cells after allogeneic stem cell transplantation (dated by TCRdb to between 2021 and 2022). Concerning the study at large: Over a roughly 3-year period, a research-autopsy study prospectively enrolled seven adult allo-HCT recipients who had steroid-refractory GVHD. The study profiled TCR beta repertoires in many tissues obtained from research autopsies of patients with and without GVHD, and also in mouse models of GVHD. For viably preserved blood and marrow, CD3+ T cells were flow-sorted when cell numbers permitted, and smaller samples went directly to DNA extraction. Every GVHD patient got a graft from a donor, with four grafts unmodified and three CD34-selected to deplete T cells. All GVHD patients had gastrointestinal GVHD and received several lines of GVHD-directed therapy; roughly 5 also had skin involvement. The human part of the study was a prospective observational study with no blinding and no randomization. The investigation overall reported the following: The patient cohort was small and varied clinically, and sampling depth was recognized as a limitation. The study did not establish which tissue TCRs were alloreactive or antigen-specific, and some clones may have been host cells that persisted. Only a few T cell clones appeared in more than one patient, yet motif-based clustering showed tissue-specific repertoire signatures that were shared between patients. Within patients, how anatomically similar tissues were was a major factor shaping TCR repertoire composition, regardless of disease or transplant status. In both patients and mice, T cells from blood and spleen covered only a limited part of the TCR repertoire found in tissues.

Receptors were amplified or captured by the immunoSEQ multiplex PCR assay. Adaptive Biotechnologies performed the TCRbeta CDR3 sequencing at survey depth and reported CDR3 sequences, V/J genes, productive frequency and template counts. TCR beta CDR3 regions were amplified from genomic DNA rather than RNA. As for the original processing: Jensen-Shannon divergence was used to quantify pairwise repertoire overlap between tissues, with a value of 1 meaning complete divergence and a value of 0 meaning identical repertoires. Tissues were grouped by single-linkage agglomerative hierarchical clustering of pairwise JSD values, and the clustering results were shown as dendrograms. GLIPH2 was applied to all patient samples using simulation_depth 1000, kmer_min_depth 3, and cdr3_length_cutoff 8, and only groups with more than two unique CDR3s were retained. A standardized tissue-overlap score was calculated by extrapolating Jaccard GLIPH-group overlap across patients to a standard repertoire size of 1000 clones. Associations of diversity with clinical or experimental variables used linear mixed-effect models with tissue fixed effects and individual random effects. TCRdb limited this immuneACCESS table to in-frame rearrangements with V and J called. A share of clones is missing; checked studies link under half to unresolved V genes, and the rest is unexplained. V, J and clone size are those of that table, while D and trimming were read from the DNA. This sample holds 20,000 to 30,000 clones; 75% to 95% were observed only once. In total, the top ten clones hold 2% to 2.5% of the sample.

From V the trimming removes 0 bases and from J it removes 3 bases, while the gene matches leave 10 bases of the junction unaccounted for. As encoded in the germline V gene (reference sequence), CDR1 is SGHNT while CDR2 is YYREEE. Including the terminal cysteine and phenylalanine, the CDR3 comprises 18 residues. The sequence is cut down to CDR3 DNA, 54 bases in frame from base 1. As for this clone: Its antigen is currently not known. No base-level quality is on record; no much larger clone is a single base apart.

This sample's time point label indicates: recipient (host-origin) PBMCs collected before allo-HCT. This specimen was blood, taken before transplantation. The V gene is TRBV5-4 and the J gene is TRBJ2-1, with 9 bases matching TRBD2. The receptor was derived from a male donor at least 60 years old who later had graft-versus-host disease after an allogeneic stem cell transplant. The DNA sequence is TGTGCCAGCAGCTTGGAATACGGGAGACTAGCGGTCTACAATGAGCAGTTCTTC. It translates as CASSLEYGRLAVYNEQFF.